Each of the 24 T cell receptor beta chains below was sequenced from the same sample in a study of shared clonotypes between healthy human individuals. The data were produced by immunoSEQ multiplex PCR, yet TCRdb's version contains in-frame clones alone and is incomplete. This sample carries around 2,000,000 clones, around 95% of them seen once, and the ten largest clones take approximately 0.13%. The sample was naive CD4+ T cells sorted from blood. Sample subset: CD45RA+ positively selected. The receptors shown here come from a man younger than 35 in good health.

As for this clone: The identical CDR3 is also encoded by other nucleotide sequences in the sample. This rearrangement joins TRBV29-1 to TRBJ1-1; a weak D match, TRBD1 (5 bases). CDR3 length: 12 amino acids. Trimming took 4 bases from V and 2 from J, leaving 8 bases between them. Germline V gene sequence: CDR1 SQVTM, CDR2 ANQGSEA. CDR3 coding DNA: TGCAGCGTTGGCCAGGGAAACACTGAAGCTTTCTTT. Translated, it gives CSVGQGNTEAFF. Full variable domain (remainder filled in from reference TRBV29-1 and TRBJ1-1): SAVISQKPSRDICQRGTSLTIQCQVDSQVTMMFWYRQQPGQSLTLIATANQGSEATYESGFVIDKFPISRPNLTFSTLTVSNMSPEDSSIYLCSVGQGNTEAFFGQGTRLTVV.

The V and J genes are TRBV10-2 and TRBJ1-5, with a tentative D call TRBD1 (5 bases). V gave up 6 bases and J gave up 5 bases, with 14 bases separating them. Germline lookup yields CDR1 WSHSY and CDR2 SAAADI. The CDR3 sequence is 14 residues long. The CDR3 DNA reads as TGCGCCAGCAGGGAGGGGCCTTCTTATCAGCCCCAGCATTTT. Its protein product is CASREGPSYQPQHF.

The chain carries TRBV6-5 and TRBJ1-2; perhaps TRBD1 as D (6 bases). The V gene's germline CDR1 is MNHEY and CDR2 SVGAGI. The CDR3 length is 16 residues. Deletions cut 2 bases from V and 1 base from J, with 14 bases between. CDR3 residues: CASSYTGTTFNYGYTF. Here the CDR3 DNA reads TGTGCCAGCAGTTACACAGGGACCACATTTAACTATGGCTACACCTTC.

This clone was picked up one time. V usage is TRBV4-3 and J usage is TRBJ1-5; 7 nucleotides agree with TRBD1. Germline V CDR1 and CDR2: LGHNA, YSLEER. V was pared by 1 base and J by 0 bases, with 12 bases of the junction left unmatched. The CDR3 is 19 residues long. CDR3 sequence: CASSQGWTGRIYSNQPQHF. As DNA, the CDR3 is TGCGCCAGCAGCCAAGGGTGGACAGGCCGCATTTATAGCAATCAGCCCCAGCATTTT.

The chain carries TRBV11-3 and TRBJ2-4; TRBD2 is a possible D gene (6 bases). CDR1 SGHNT and CDR2 YENEEA come from the germline V gene. This CDR3 region has 14 residues. With 8 bases removed from V and 4 bases from J, the gap between germline ends came to 15 bases. For the CDR3, the DNA is TGTGCCAGCTCCCACGGGGGTTCAAAAAACATTCAGTACTTC. Protein sequence: CASSHGGSKNIQYF.

The chain employs TRBV30 and TRBJ1-2; 8 positions match TRBD1. J gave up 7 bases and V 5 bases, and 6 bases lay outside the gene matches. Germline CDR1 reads GTSNPN; CDR2 reads SVGIG (reference sequence). The length of the CDR3 is 12 residues. The CDR3 loop is CAWGQGGGGYTF. For the CDR3, the DNA is TGTGCCTGGGGACAGGGTGGGGGTGGCTACACCTTC.

This chain links TRBV10-3 with TRBJ2-5; D gene ambiguous. CDR1 and CDR2 from the germline V gene are ENHRY and SYGVKD. The V and J ends lost 0 bases and 0 bases respectively, with 5 bases between them. The CDR3 contains 14 residues. The CDR3 region is CAISESTDQETQYF. In nucleotides, the CDR3 is TGTGCCATCAGTGAGTCTACGGACCAAGAGACCCAGTACTTC.

V and J are TRBV6-5 and TRBJ1-1; TRBD1 aligns across 9 bases. The length of the CDR3 is 14 residues. From germline, CDR1 is MNHEY and CDR2 SVGAGI. With 5 bases clipped from V and 4 bases from J, the junction kept 5 bases outside the gene matches. CDR3 sequence reads: CASSSGQGSTEAFF. The CDR3 DNA reads TGTGCCAGCAGTAGTGGACAGGGGAGCACTGAAGCTTTCTTT.

The CDR3 DNA sequence: TGTGCCAGCAGCCGGACTAGCGGGGGGGCCGGGGAGACCCAGTACTTC. This gives the protein CASSRTSGGAGETQYF. The V gene is TRBV25-1, the J gene TRBJ2-5; 15 bases line up with TRBD2. Germline CDR1 and CDR2: MGHDK and SYGVNS. Trimming removed 6 bases from V and 5 bases from J; junction bases left unmatched: 7. The CDR3 runs 16 residues.

This clone was detected ten times or more. This sequence joins TRBV5-4 and TRBJ1-2; no clear D gene. Germline-derived CDR1 and CDR2 are SGHNT and YYREEE (reference sequence). V gave up 0 bases and J gave up 4 bases, with 13 bases separating them. The CDR3 runs to 15 residues. CDR3 protein: CASSLDGSGLYGYTF. CDR3 DNA: TGTGCCAGCAGCTTGGACGGGAGTGGGCTCTATGGCTACACCTTC.

V usage is TRBV5-4 and J usage is TRBJ2-7; 7 bases agree with TRBD1. The V gene's germline CDR1 is SGHNT and CDR2 YYREEE (reference sequence). The CDR3 consists of 15 residues. With 4 bases clipped from V and 2 bases from J, the junction kept 9 bases outside the gene matches. In nucleotides, the CDR3 is TGTGCCAGCAGCACCCCGGGACAGAGGACCTACGAGCAGTACTTC. It translates to CASSTPGQRTYEQYF.

For this clone: Germline and junction disagree at one end, which may indicate a read error. V usage is TRBV30 and J usage is TRBJ2-7, with D possibly matching TRBD2 (5 bases). This CDR3 spans 12 amino acids. CDR1 GTSNPN and CDR2 SVGIG come from the germline V gene (reference sequence). As DNA, the CDR3 is TGCCTAAAGGAGGAAGGGTCCTACGAGCAGTACTTC. Translating it yields CLKEEGSYEQYF.

V gene TRBV30 combines with J gene TRBJ2-1; D call uncertain. The CDR3 spans 13 residues. Trimming took off 8 bases at V and 4 bases at J, with 15 bases between the two ends. The germline gives CDR1 GTSNPN, CDR2 SVGIG (reference sequence). The CDR3 region has the DNA TGTGCCCGAAGGGTTAATATTTACAATGAGCAGTTCTTC. Protein sequence: CARRVNIYNEQFF.

The chain couples TRBV6-4 to TRBJ1-2; 8 bases align to TRBD1. There are 13 residues in the CDR3. V trimming: 7 bases; J trimming: 4 bases; junction bases outside the gene matches: 5. Germline assignment: CDR1 MRHNA and CDR2 SNTAGT. The CDR3 here is CASTSDRAYGYTF. The DNA for the CDR3 is TGTGCCAGCACCTCGGACAGGGCCTATGGCTACACCTTC.

The chain couples TRBV6-6 to TRBJ2-3; perhaps TRBD2 as D (7 bases). Trimming removed 8 bases at V and 4 bases at J, with 16 bases between. Germline assignment: CDR1 MNHNY and CDR2 SVGAGI (reference sequence). The CDR3 has 14 residues. CDR3 coding DNA: TGTGCCAGCCTGGGGGGGGCGGTGGCAGATACGCAGTATTTT. Amino acids: CASLGGAVADTQYF.

On this clone itself: In the same sample, other DNA sequences code for this CDR3. J is TRBJ2-5 and V is TRBV6-5; 7 bases match TRBD2. The germline CDR1 and CDR2 sequences are MNHEY and SVGAGI. Trimming took 6 bases from V and 5 from J; bases not matched to a gene: 0. CDR3 length: 11 residues. In nucleotides, the CDR3 is TGTGCCAGCAGGCGGGGGGAGACCCAGTACTTC. It encodes CASRRGETQYF.

The rearrangement uses TRBV5-4 and TRBJ2-7; 9 bases match TRBD2. The ends lost 4 bases at V and 6 bases at J; junction bases unmatched: 17. This CDR3 region has 17 residues. Looked up from germline, CDR1 is SGHNT and CDR2 is YYREEE (reference sequence). The CDR3 region is CASSALGGGAIFAEQYF. The CDR3 DNA reads TGTGCCAGCAGCGCGTTGGGCGGGGGGGCAATCTTTGCCGAGCAGTACTTC.

The chain links TRBV5-1 to TRBJ1-6, with D possibly matching TRBD1 (5 bases). Germline values: CDR1 SGHRS, CDR2 YFSETQ. This CDR3 region has 14 residues. The V gene lost 4 bases and the J gene lost 9 bases, with 14 bases spanning the gap. The CDR3 protein is CASSLPQGGSPLHF. The CDR3 DNA reads as TGCGCCAGCAGCCTCCCGCAGGGTGGTTCACCCCTCCACTTT.

A single count supports this clone. CDR3 sequence (DNA): TGCGCCAGCAGCCTACAGGTTTACGTCAGTGAGCAGTTCTTC. Encoded protein: CASSLQVYVSEQFF. The genes are TRBV4-3 and TRBJ2-1; a possible D gene is TRBD1 (5 bases). This CDR3 spans 14 amino acids. With 4 bases removed from V and 9 bases from J, the gap between germline ends came to 16 bases. Looked up from germline, CDR1 is LGHNA and CDR2 is YSLEER.

The CDR3 loop is CASIGGSGIYNEQFF. CDR3 bases: TGTGCCAGCATAGGTGGTAGCGGGATCTACAATGAGCAGTTCTTC. J is TRBJ2-1 and V is TRBV7-2; the match to TRBD2 covers 8 bases. The CDR3 has 15 amino acids. The ends lost 7 bases at V and 3 bases at J; junction bases unmatched: 8. The germline V gene encodes CDR1 SGHTA and CDR2 FQGNSA.

This rearrangement joins TRBV5-1 to TRBJ2-2; D not resolved. Germline CDR1 is SGHRS and CDR2 is YFSETQ. Trimming stripped 0 bases from V and 4 bases from J, with 13 bases between. The CDR3 spans 16 residues. The CDR3 bases are TGCGCCAGCAGCTTGGCCTCCAAAGCGATCACCGGGGAGCTGTTTTTT. Translated: CASSLASKAITGELFF.

The rearrangement uses TRBV2 and TRBJ2-3, with D maybe TRBD2 (6 bases). This CDR3 spans 16 amino acids. Germline lookup yields CDR1 SNHLY and CDR2 FYNNEI. V was trimmed by 6 bases and J by 5 bases, leaving 21 bases between them. The CDR3 DNA sequence: TGTGCCAGCAGGAGAAGCTGGGGGACGGGAGAAGATACGCAGTATTTT. It encodes CASRRSWGTGEDTQYF.

The rearrangement uses TRBV4-3 and TRBJ2-7; D possibly corresponds to TRBD1 (6 bases). The V gene's germline CDR1 is LGHNA and CDR2 YSLEER. The CDR3 extends over 15 amino acids. With 1 base removed from V and 2 bases from J, the gap between germline ends came to 12 bases. DNA of the CDR3: TGCGCCAGCAGCCAAGCGGCAGGGGTCACCTACGAGCAGTACTTC. This encodes CASSQAAGVTYEQYF.

This clone was seen a single time. CDR3: CASSAGLAATYEQYF. CDR3 bases: TGTGCCAGCAGCGCTGGGCTAGCGGCTACCTACGAGCAGTACTTC. The J gene is TRBJ2-7, the V gene TRBV9; 7 bases line up with TRBD2. There are 15 residues in the CDR3. Unmatched junction bases numbered 8, after V lost 3 bases and J lost 2 bases. The V gene's germline CDR1 is SGDLS and CDR2 YYNGEE.